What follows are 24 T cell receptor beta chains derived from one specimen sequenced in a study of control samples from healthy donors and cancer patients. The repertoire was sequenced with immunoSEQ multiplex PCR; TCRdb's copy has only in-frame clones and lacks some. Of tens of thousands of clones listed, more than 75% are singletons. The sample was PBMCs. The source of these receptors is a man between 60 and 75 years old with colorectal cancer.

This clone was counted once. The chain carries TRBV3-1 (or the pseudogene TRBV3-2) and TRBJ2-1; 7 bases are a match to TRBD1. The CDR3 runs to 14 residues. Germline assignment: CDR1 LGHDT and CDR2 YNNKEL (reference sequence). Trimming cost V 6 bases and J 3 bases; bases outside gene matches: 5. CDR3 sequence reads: CASRPGGDYNEQFF. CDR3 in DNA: TGTGCCAGCAGGCCAGGGGGAGACTACAATGAGCAGTTCTTC.

The CDR3 coding sequence is TGTGCCTGGAGTGTTCCCAGGTCGCGGGGCTACACCTTC. It is translated as CAWSVPRSRGYTF. The V call is TRBV30, the J call TRBJ1-2; unclear D gene. Per germline, CDR1 GTSNPN and CDR2 SVGIG (reference sequence). Trimming shortened V by 0 bases and J by 8 bases, and 13 bases separated the two germline ends. The CDR3 has 13 residues. Based on the CDR3 plus reference TRBV30 and TRBJ1-2, the full variable domain is SQTIHQWPATLVQPVGSPLSLECTVEGTSNPNLYWYRQAAGRGLQLLFYSVGIGQISSEVPQNLSASRPQDRQFILSSKKLLLSDSGFYLCAWSVPRSRGYTFGSGTRLTVV.

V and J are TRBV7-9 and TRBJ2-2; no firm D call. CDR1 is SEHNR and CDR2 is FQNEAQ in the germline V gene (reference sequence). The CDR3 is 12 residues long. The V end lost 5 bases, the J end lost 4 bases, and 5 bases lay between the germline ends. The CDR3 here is CASSISTGELFF. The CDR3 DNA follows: TGTGCCAGCAGCATCAGCACCGGGGAGCTGTTTTTT.

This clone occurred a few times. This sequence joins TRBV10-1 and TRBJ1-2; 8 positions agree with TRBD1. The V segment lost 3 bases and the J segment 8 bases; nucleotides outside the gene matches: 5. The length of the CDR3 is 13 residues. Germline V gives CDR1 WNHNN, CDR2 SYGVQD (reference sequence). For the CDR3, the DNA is TGCGCCAGCAGTGACCTGGACAGGGACGGCTACACCTTC. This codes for CASSDLDRDGYTF.

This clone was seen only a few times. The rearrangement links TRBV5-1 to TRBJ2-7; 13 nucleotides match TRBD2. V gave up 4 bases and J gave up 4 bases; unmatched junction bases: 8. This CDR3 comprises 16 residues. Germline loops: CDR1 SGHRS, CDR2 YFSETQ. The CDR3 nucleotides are TGCGCCAGCAGCCGCACTAGCGGGGGGGTGGCGTACGAGCAGTACTTC. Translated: CASSRTSGGVAYEQYF.

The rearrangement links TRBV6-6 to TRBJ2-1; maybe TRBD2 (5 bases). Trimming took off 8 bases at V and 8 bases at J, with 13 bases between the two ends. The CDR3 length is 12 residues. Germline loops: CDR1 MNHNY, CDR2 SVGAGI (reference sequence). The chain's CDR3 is CASLAQRDEQFF. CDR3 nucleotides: TGTGCCAGCTTGGCCCAGAGGGATGAGCAGTTCTTC.

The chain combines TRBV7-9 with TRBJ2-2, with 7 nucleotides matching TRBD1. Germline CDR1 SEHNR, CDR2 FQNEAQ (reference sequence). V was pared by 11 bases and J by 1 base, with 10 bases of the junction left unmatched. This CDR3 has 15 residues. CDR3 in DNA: TGTGCCTCTCGACAGGGCTCAAAGAACACCGGGGAGCTGTTTTTT. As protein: CASRQGSKNTGELFF.

CDR3 sequence (DNA): TGTGCCAGCTCTCCCCGTTTACAAGAGACCCAGTACTTC. Translating it yields CASSPRLQETQYF. The J gene is TRBJ2-5, the V gene TRBV18; D ambiguous. Germline values: CDR1 KGHSH, CDR2 LQKENI. Trimming left V 6 bases short and J 2 bases short, with 10 bases between. The CDR3 is 13 amino acids.

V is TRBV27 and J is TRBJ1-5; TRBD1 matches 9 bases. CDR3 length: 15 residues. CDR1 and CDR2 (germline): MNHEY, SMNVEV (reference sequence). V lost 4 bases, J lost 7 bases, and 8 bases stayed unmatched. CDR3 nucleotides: TGTGCCAGCAGTTACGGACAGGGGATGGGGCAGCCCCAGCATTTT. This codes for CASSYGQGMGQPQHF.

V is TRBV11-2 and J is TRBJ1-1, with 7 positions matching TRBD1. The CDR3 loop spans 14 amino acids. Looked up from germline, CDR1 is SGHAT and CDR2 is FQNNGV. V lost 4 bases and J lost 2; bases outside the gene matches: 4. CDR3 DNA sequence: TGTGCCAGCAGCTCCAGACAGGGCAACACTGAAGCTTTCTTT. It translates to CASSSRQGNTEAFF.

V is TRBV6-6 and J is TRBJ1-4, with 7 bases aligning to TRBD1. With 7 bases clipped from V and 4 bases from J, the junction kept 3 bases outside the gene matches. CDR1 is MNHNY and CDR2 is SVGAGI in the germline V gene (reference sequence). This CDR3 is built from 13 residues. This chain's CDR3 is CASTGGINEKLFF. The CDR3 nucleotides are TGTGCCAGCACAGGGGGGATTAATGAAAAACTGTTTTTT.

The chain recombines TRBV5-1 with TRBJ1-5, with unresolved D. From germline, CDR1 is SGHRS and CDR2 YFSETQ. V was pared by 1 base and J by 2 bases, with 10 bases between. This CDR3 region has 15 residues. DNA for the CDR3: TGCGCCAGCAGCTTGCGCGGGGAGGGCAATCAGCCCCAGCATTTT. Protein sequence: CASSLRGEGNQPQHF.

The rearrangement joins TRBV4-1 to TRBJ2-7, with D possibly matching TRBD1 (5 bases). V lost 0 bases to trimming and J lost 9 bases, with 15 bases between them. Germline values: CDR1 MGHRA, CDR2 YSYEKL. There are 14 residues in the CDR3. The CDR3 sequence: CASSQDQGPVRQYF. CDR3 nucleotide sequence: TGCGCCAGCAGCCAAGATCAGGGCCCGGTCAGGCAGTACTTC.

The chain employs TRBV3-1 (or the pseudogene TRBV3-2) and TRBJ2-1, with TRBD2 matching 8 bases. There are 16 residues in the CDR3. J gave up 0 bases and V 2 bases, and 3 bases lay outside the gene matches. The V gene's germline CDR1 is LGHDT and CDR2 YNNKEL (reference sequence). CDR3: CASSQWAGGSYNEQFF. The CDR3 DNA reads TGTGCCAGCAGCCAATGGGCGGGGGGCTCCTACAATGAGCAGTTCTTC.

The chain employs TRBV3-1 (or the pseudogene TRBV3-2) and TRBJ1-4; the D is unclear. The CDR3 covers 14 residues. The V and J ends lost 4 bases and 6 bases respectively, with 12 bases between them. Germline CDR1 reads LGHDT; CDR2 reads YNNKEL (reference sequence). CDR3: CASSLSGWDEKLFF. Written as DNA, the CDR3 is TGTGCCAGCAGCCTCTCCGGGTGGGATGAAAAACTGTTTTTT.

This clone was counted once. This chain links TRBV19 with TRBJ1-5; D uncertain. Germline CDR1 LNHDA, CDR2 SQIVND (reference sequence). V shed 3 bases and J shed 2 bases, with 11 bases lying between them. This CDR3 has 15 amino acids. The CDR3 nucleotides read TGTGCCAGTAGTATTGGAGGTTGGGGCAATCAGCCCCAGCATTTT. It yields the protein CASSIGGWGNQPQHF.

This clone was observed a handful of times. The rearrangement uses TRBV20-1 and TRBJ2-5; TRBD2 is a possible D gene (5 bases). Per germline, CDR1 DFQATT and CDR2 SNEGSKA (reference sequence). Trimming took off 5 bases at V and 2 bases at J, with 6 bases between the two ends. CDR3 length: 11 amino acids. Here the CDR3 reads CSASGQETQYF. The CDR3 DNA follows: TGCAGTGCTTCGGGGCAAGAGACCCAGTACTTC.

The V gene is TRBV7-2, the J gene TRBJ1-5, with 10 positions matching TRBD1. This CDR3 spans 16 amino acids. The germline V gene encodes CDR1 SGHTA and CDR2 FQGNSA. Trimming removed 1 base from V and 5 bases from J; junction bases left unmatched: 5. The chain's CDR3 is CASSLVDRGRYQPQHF. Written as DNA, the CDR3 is TGTGCCAGCAGCTTAGTTGACAGGGGGCGGTATCAGCCCCAGCATTTT.

The CDR3 sequence is CASSEGTGVNQPQHF. The CDR3 DNA sequence: TGTGCCAGCAGTGAAGGGACAGGTGTCAATCAGCCCCAGCATTTT. The chain combines TRBV2 with TRBJ1-5; 7 nucleotides align to TRBD1. With V trimmed by 1 base and J by 3 bases, 3 bases remained unmatched. The germline CDR1 and CDR2 sequences are SNHLY and FYNNEI. The CDR3 consists of 15 residues.

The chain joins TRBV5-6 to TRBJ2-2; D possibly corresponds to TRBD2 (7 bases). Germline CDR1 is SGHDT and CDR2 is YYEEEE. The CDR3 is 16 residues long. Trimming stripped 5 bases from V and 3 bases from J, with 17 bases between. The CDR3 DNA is TGTGCCAGCAGTCTCGGGGGGCGAGTCTACACCGGGGAGCTGTTTTTT. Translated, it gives CASSLGGRVYTGELFF.

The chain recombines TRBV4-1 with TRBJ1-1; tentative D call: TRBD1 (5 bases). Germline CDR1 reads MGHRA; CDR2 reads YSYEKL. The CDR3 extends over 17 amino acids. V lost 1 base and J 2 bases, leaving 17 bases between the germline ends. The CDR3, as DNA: TGCGCCAGCAGCCAAGTACAGGCCCGGGAAGGAAACACTGAAGCTTTCTTT. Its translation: CASSQVQAREGNTEAFF.

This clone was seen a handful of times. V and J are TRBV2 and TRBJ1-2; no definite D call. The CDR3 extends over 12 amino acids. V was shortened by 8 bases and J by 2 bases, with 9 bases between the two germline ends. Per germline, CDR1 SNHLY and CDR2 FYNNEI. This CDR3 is CASGRPNYGYTF. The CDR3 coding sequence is TGTGCCAGCGGCCGTCCGAACTATGGCTACACCTTC.

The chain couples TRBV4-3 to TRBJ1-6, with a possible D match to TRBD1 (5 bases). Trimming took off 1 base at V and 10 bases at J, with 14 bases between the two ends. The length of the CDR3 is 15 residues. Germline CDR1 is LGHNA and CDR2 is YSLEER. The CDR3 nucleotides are TGCGCCAGCAGCCAAGGGGGAGGGGTAGGATCACCCCTCCACTTT. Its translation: CASSQGGGVGSPLHF.

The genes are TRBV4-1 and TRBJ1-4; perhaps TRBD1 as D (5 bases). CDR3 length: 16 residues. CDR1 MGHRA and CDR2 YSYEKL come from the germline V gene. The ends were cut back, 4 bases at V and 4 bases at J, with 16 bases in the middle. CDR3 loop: CASSRGVDTYNEKLFF. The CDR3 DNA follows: TGCGCCAGCAGCCGGGGGGTGGACACCTATAATGAAAAACTGTTTTTT.